This T cell receptor (beta chain) was observed in a study of identical twins. A universal primer site was incorporated via template switching, and the cDNA contained unique molecular identifiers. TCRdb reprocessed the 5' RACE reads via MiXCR and lists one record per CDR3 protein. Among approximately 190,000 distinct CDR3 sequences listed, 15% to 20% were seen once. The germline V and J ends were trimmed by 3 bases and 3 bases, with 12 bases remaining between them. Germline V CDR1 and CDR2: SQVTM, ANQGSEA. There are 13 residues in the CDR3. The same sample was also studied in work on T cells expressing NK-cell markers.

The sequence was obtained from a young woman in good health. The rearrangement joins TRBV29-1 to TRBJ2-7; unclear D gene. Material: CD8+ T cells sorted from blood. The CDR3: CSVEGSGNYEQYF. CDR3 coding DNA: TGCAGCGTTGAGGGCAGTGGGAACTACGAGCAGTACTTC.